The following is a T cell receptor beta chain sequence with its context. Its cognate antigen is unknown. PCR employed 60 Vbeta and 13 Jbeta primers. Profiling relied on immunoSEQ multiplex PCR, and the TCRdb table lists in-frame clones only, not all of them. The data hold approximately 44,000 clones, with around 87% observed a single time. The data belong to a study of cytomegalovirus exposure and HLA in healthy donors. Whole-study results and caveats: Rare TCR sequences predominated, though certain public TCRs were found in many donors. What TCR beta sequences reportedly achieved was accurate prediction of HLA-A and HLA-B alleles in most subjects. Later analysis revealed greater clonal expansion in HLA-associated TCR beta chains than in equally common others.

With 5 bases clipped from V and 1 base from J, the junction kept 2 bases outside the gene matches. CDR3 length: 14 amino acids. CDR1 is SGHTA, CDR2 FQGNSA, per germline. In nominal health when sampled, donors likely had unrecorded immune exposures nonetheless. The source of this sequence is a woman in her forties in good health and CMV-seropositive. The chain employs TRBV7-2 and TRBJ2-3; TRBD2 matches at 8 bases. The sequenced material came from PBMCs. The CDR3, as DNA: TGTGCCAGCAGCCGGGGACTAGGCACAGATACGCAGTATTTT. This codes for CASSRGLGTDTQYF.